These 10 T cell receptor beta chains were sequenced from one sample in a study of T-cell reconstitution after alpha-beta-depleted transplantation in children. A TCRbeta library incorporating unique molecular identifiers was prepared. TCRdb redid the calling of the PCR reads with MiXCR, one entry per CDR3 protein. Counted here are roughly 590,000 distinct CDR3 sequences, roughly 15% occurring once; the ten biggest clones make up 1.1%. The starting material was PBMCs from the stem cell graft donor, obtained from the stem cell graft. The receptor source for this set is a human donor who donated a stem cell graft to a child with acute myeloid leukemia.

This sequence joins TRBV12-3 or TRBV12-4 and TRBJ1-3, with a tentative D call TRBD1 (6 bases). This CDR3 is 15 amino acids long. The V end lost 2 bases, the J end lost 2 bases, and 10 bases lay between the germline ends. The CDR3 here is CASSLRNRAGNTIYF. CDR3 coding DNA: TGTGCCAGCAGTTTACGGAACAGGGCTGGAAACACCATATATTTT.

This clonotype was seen only a few times. This rearrangement joins TRBV6-1 to TRBJ2-2; D is perhaps TRBD1 (5 bases). The V end lost 3 bases, the J end lost 1 base, and 9 bases lay between the germline ends. The CDR3 length is 15 residues. Germline CDR1 is MNHNS and CDR2 is SASEGT. CDR3 in DNA: TGTGCCAGCAGTGAGACAGCTCTGAACACCGGGGAGCTGTTTTTT. It encodes CASSETALNTGELFF.

This clonotype is a singleton in its sample. The chain joins TRBV15 to TRBJ2-7; TRBD1 agrees at 7 bases. With 3 bases clipped from V and 2 bases from J, the junction kept 10 bases outside the gene matches. The germline gives CDR1 LNHNV, CDR2 YYDKDF (reference sequence). This CDR3 is 16 amino acids long. The CDR3 region has the DNA TGTGCCACCAGCAGGGCAAGACAGGGAGTAGCCTACGAGCAGTACTTC. Its translation: CATSRARQGVAYEQYF.

In its sample, this clonotype was seen many times. The chain employs TRBV5-1 and TRBJ2-1; the match to TRBD2 covers 7 bases. The trim removed 1 base at V and 0 bases at J, leaving 4 bases unmatched. The CDR3 has 16 residues. Germline V gives CDR1 SGHRS, CDR2 YFSETQ. CDR3 in DNA: TGCGCCAGCAGCTTGTTCGGCGGGAGCTCCTACAATGAGCAGTTCTTC. Translation: CASSLFGGSSYNEQFF.

The chain carries TRBV28 and TRBJ1-5, with a weak D call TRBD1 (5 bases). The CDR3 has 16 residues. Trimming cost V 5 bases and J 4 bases, with 18 bases left between them. Germline values: CDR1 MDHEN, CDR2 SYDVKM. CDR3 sequence reads: CASSPPGDSLNQPQHF. CDR3 bases: TGTGCCAGCAGTCCCCCGGGGGATTCCCTTAATCAGCCCCAGCATTTT.

This clonotype was seen repeatedly, ten times or more. The rearrangement links TRBV9 to TRBJ1-6; 7 bases map to TRBD1. CDR1 and CDR2 from the germline V gene are SGDLS and YYNGEE. V was clipped by 3 bases and J by 5 bases; unmatched bases: 5. CDR3 size: 15 residues. The CDR3 nucleotides read TGTGCCAGCAGCGAGACAGGGAAGGATAATTCACCCCTCCACTTT. Encoded protein: CASSETGKDNSPLHF.

This clonotype was detected a few times. This sequence joins TRBV4-1 and TRBJ1-2; D unclear. Trimming shortened V by 0 bases and J by 8 bases, and 10 bases separated the two germline ends. Germline V gives CDR1 MGHRA, CDR2 YSYEKL. The CDR3 is 13 amino acids. The CDR3 spells CASSQEGTEGYTF. In DNA, the CDR3 is TGCGCCAGCAGCCAAGAGGGAACCGAGGGCTACACCTTC.

This clonotype occurred many times. J is TRBJ2-5 and V is TRBV10-3; tentatively, D is TRBD1 (6 bases). V lost 11 bases and J lost 5, with 18 bases in between. Germline V CDR1 and CDR2: ENHRY, SYGVKD. The CDR3 covers 13 residues. In nucleotides, the CDR3 is TGTGCCGCTCAGACAGGACTTTGGGAGACCCAGTACTTC. Its translation: CAAQTGLWETQYF.

There are many counts of this clonotype. DNA for the CDR3: TGCAGTGCTAGGCAGGAGAATGAAGCTTTCTTT. Its translation: CSARQENEAFF. The chain employs TRBV20-1 and TRBJ1-1, with unresolved D. CDR1 is DFQATT and CDR2 is SNEGSKA in the germline V gene (reference sequence). CDR3 length: 11 residues. The V end was cut by 3 bases, the J end by 7 bases, with 9 bases between.

The rearrangement links TRBV12-3 or TRBV12-4 to TRBJ1-2; D unclear. V lost 4 bases and J lost 4, with 10 bases in between. The CDR3 runs 13 residues. The CDR3 DNA is TGTGCCAGCAGTTCGATAGCCTTCTATGGCTACACCTTC. Protein product: CASSSIAFYGYTF.